This T cell receptor beta chain comes out of a study of neoadjuvant anti-PD-1 for oral cavity cancer. Study findings and constraints: Larger post-treatment preexisting tumor clones tracked with greater tumor shrinkage. Pretreatment Treg/Th17 ratio correlated inversely with post-treatment tumor clonality.

In the case of this clone: The antigen remains unidentified.

Germline assignment: CDR1 SGHAT and CDR2 FQNNGV. The ends lost 1 base at V and 2 bases at J; junction bases unmatched: 5. The CDR3 length is 16 residues. Only in-frame clones appear in the TCRdb table, and some are missing; sequencing was by immunoSEQ multiplex PCR. This table has approximately 7,100 clones, approximately 45% appearing once. The patients had HPV-negative, locally advanced oral cavity squamous cell carcinoma. The sample in question was tumor tissue, obtained before nivolumab (anti-PD-1) treatment. The chain recombines TRBV11-2 with TRBJ2-5; TRBD2 matches 9 bases. The receptor was derived from a person between 40 and 85 years old with oral cavity squamous cell carcinoma. Here the CDR3 DNA reads TGTGCCAGCAGCTTAGGGGGCGGGGGGGCACAAGAGACCCAGTACTTC. Translated, it gives CASSLGGGGAQETQYF.